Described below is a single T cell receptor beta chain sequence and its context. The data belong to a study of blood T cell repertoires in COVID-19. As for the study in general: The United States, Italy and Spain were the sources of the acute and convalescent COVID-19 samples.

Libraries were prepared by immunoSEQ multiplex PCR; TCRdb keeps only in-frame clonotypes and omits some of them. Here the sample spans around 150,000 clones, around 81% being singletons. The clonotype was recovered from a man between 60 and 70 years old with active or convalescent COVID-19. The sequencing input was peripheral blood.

DNA for the CDR3: TGTGCCAGCAGCCCGAGATACACTGAAGCTTTCTTT. This encodes CASSPRYTEAFF. The rearrangement joins TRBV7-2 to TRBJ1-1; D is undetermined. Germline loops: CDR1 SGHTA, CDR2 FQGNSA. There are 12 residues in the CDR3. V lost 5 bases to trimming and J lost 3 bases, with 7 bases between them.